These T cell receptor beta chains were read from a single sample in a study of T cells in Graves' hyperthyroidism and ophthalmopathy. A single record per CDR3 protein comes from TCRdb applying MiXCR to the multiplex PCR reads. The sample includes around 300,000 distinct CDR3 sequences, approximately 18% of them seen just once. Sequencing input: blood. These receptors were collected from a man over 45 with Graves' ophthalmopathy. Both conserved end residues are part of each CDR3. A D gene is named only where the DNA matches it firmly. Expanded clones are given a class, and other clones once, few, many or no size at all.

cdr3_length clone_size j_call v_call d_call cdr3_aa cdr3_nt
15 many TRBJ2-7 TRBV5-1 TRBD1 CASSLEQGATYEQYF TGCGCCAGCAGCTTGGAACAGGGGGCTACCTACGAGCAGTACTTC
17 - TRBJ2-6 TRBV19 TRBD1 CASSIGTGGGGANVLTF TGTGCCAGTAGTATAGGGACAGGGGGAGGTGGGGCCAACGTCCTGACTTTC
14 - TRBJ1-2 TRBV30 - CAWSVIGRAGGYTF TGTGCCTGGAGTGTAATCGGCAGGGCGGGCGGCTACACCTTC
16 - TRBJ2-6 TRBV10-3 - CAISDSWSSGANVLTF TGTGCCATCAGTGACTCTTGGAGCTCTGGGGCCAACGTCCTGACTTTC
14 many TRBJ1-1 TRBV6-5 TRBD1 CASSYGTGGTEAFF TGTGCCAGCAGTTACGGGACAGGGGGCACTGAAGCTTTCTTT
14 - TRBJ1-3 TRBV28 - CASTFGLSGNTIYF TGTGCCAGCACCTTTGGGCTCTCTGGAAACACCATATATTTT
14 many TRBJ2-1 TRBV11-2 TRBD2 CASSESSGRNEQFF TGTGCCAGCAGCGAGTCTAGCGGGCGGAATGAGCAGTTCTTC
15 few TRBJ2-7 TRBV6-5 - CASSYNTGLTYEQYF TGTGCCAGCAGTTACAATACGGGACTGACCTACGAGCAGTACTTC
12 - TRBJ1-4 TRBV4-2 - CASSQEREKLFF TGTGCCAGCAGCCAAGAACGCGAAAAACTGTTTTTT
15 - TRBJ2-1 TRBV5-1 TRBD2 CASSLGLAVNNEQFF TGCGCCAGCAGCTTGGGGCTAGCGGTCAACAATGAGCAGTTCTTC
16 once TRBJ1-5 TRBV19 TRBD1 CASHNWDRGSNQPQHF TGTGCCAGTCACAATTGGGACAGGGGGAGCAATCAGCCCCAGCATTTT
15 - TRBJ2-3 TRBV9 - CASSTLETTGDTQYF TGTGCCAGCAGCACCCTCGAGACTACAGGAGATACGCAGTATTTT
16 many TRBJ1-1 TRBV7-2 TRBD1 CASSPQASGTGGEAFF TGTGCCAGCAGCCCCCAGGCTTCGGGGACAGGGGGCGAAGCTTTCTTT